This TCR beta chain was identified in a study of metastatic and nonmetastatic thyroid tumors. Looking at the study overall: Patients with malignant and benign thyroid disease provided blood and tumor or nodule tissue, whose repertoires were compared. General study points: Malignant thyroid tumors reportedly had TCR beta diversity that was significantly higher than in benign nodules, in blood and tumor.

In the original workflow: Between-group CDR3 differences, defined by clinicopathological status, yielded a distant-metastasis classifier for papillary thyroid cancer. From the PCR reads, TCRdb re-called clones with MiXCR. Clone size and V and J calls follow TCRdb, not the original study. The repertoire holds almost 35,000 clones, with 16% as singletons. A word on this clone: Its specificity is unknown.

CDR1 and CDR2 (germline): DFQATT, SNEGSKA (reference sequence). CDR3 length: 14 amino acids. Trimming took off 3 bases at V and 2 bases at J, with 12 bases between the two ends. Among the patients, none had received any treatment before thyroid surgery. The receptor was isolated from a female donor with papillary thyroid cancer or a benign thyroid nodule (not recorded which). Some clones in this sample may be carry-over from other donors' samples. What was sequenced was blood. This chain connects TRBV20-1 to TRBJ2-3; TRBD1 might be the D (5 bases). The chain's CDR3 is CSARPRAITDTQYF. CDR3 sequence (DNA): TGCAGTGCTAGGCCCAGGGCTATCACAGATACGCAGTATTTT.